This TCR beta chain was recovered during a study of T cell clones after liver transplantation. Germline CDR1 reads SGHDT; CDR2 reads YYEEEE. Trimming shortened V by 1 base and J by 4 bases, and 9 bases separated the two germline ends. CDR3 length: 13 amino acids. This clone was recorded a few times. Here immunoSEQ multiplex PCR was the method, and the copy in TCRdb shows in-frame clones only, minus some. The data contain roughly 50,000 clones, roughly 83% of them singletons. This TCR came from a human donor who received a liver transplant. Sequencing was performed on CD4+ T cells from blood, taken before liver transplant. The rearrangement uses TRBV5-6 and TRBJ2-7; D call uncertain. CDR3 sequence: CASSLRRLYEQYF. The CDR3 DNA sequence: TGTGCCAGCAGCTTGCGCCGGTTATACGAGCAGTACTTC.